One and the same sample provided the 10 T cell receptor beta chains below, sequenced in a study of OX40 agonist ivuxolimab in advanced cancers. Sequencing was performed with immunoSEQ multiplex PCR; in TCRdb, only in-frame clones are kept and a portion is missing. The sample has tens of thousands of clones, 85% seen once. Sequences were derived from CD4+ or CD8+ T cells sorted from blood, sampled in a trial of the OX40 agonist ivuxolimab. The receptors were gathered from an adult with an advanced solid tumor such as melanoma, head and neck, liver or kidney cancer.

This chain connects TRBV30 to TRBJ2-3; no clear D. Germline V lookup: CDR1 GTSNPN, CDR2 SVGIG (reference sequence). This CDR3 has 13 residues. Trimming cost V 0 bases and J 5 bases, with 9 bases left between them. DNA for the CDR3: TGTGCCTGGAGTGTACAACTGTTAGATACGCAGTATTTT. Its protein is CAWSVQLLDTQYF.

The chain recombines TRBV19 with TRBJ2-5; D not resolved. Germline lookup yields CDR1 LNHDA and CDR2 SQIVND (reference sequence). V was clipped by 3 bases and J by 3 bases, with 8 bases between them. The length of the CDR3 is 13 residues. The CDR3 loop is CASSIVHEETQYF. The CDR3 DNA follows: TGTGCCAGTAGTATTGTGCACGAAGAGACCCAGTACTTC.

This rearrangement joins TRBV29-1 to TRBJ2-1; no reliable D call. The CDR3 is 10 amino acids. Germline V gene data show CDR1 as SQVTM and CDR2 as ANQGSEA. V gave up 6 bases and J gave up 10 bases, with 10 bases separating them. The chain's CDR3 is CSVWTKEQFF. As DNA, the CDR3 is TGCAGCGTCTGGACGAAGGAGCAGTTCTTC.

The CDR3 DNA reads TGTGCCAGCAGTTTATCGGGCAGAACAAACACTGAAGCTTTCTTT. Its translation: CASSLSGRTNTEAFF. The rearrangement joins TRBV28 to TRBJ1-1, with D hard to call. V lost 1 base to trimming and J lost 2 bases, with 11 bases between them. The CDR3 is 15 residues long. The germline V gene encodes CDR1 MDHEN and CDR2 SYDVKM.

The rearrangement links TRBV28 to TRBJ2-1; TRBD1 might be the D (5 bases). The CDR3 runs to 11 residues. CDR1 and CDR2 (germline): MDHEN, SYDVKM. The V and J ends lost 11 bases and 10 bases respectively, with 15 bases between them. This CDR3 reads CAAQGQWEQFF. The DNA of the CDR3 is TGTGCCGCCCAGGGCCAATGGGAGCAGTTCTTC.

This clone was observed a single time. The CDR3 is CASSLLTGAGYEQYF. For the CDR3, the DNA is TGTGCCAGCAGTTTATTGACGGGGGCGGGCTACGAGCAGTACTTC. The gene calls are TRBV28 and TRBJ2-7; tentatively, D is TRBD1 or TRBD2 (6 bases each). Germline V gene sequence: CDR1 MDHEN, CDR2 SYDVKM. This CDR3 is 15 amino acids long. V was pared by 1 base and J by 3 bases, with 13 bases between.

The J gene is TRBJ2-2, the V gene TRBV27; TRBD2 aligns across 14 bases. V was clipped by 3 bases and J by 2 bases; unmatched bases: 5. The CDR3 consists of 18 residues. Germline CDR1 is MNHEY and CDR2 is SMNVEV (reference sequence). The CDR3: CASSLLGLAGENTGELFF. The DNA of the CDR3 is TGTGCCAGCAGTTTGTTGGGACTAGCGGGGGAAAACACCGGGGAGCTGTTTTTT.

This sequence joins TRBV2 and TRBJ2-3, with D unresolved. Between the trimmed V and J ends, which lost 6 bases and 1 base, there was a span of 8 bases. The CDR3 totals 13 residues. Germline V gene sequence: CDR1 SNHLY, CDR2 FYNNEI. CDR3 coding DNA: TGTGCCAGCAGGACCAGCGGCACAGATACGCAGTATTTT. This translates into CASRTSGTDTQYF.

This chain connects TRBV7-6 to TRBJ2-1; 10 bases fit TRBD2. Germline-derived CDR1 and CDR2 are SGHVS and FNYEAQ. The CDR3 has 15 amino acids. V was clipped by 2 bases and J by 4 bases; unmatched bases: 2. CDR3 sequence (DNA): TGTGCCAGCAGCTTAAGCGGGAGGGATTACAATGAGCAGTTCTTC. This codes for CASSLSGRDYNEQFF.

The chain combines TRBV19 with TRBJ2-6; D ambiguous. Trimming removed 5 bases from V and 0 bases from J, with 8 bases in between. This CDR3 is 15 amino acids long. Germline V lookup: CDR1 LNHDA, CDR2 SQIVND (reference sequence). Written as DNA, the CDR3 is TGTGCCAGTAGTCCCTGGGTCTCTGGGGCCAACGTCCTGACTTTC. Translation: CASSPWVSGANVLTF. Based on the CDR3 plus reference TRBV19 and TRBJ2-6, the full variable domain is DGGITQSPKYLFRKEGQNVTLSCEQNLNHDAMYWYRQDPGQGLRLIYYSQIVNDFQKGDIAEGYSVSREKKESFPLTVTSAQKNPTAFYLCASSPWVSGANVLTFGAGSRLTVL.